Listed here are 17 T cell receptor beta chains from one sample, sequenced in a study of T-cell reconstitution after alpha-beta-depleted transplantation in children. Unique molecular identifiers were used in preparing the TCRbeta library. TCRdb reprocessed the PCR reads with MiXCR, giving one entry per CDR3 protein. Of just over 950,000 distinct CDR3 sequences in the sample, about 30% were seen once. Specimen: PBMCs, mostly from graft donor cells, collected 360 days after TCRalphabeta/CD19-depleted stem cell transplant. The source is a boy in the first two years of life who had a stem cell transplant for SCID, so the T cells may come from the graft donor.

This clonotype was counted between two and nine times. The J gene is TRBJ2-2, the V gene TRBV9; TRBD1 agrees at 9 bases. CDR3 length: 16 residues. After removal of 2 bases from V and 5 bases from J, the junction contained 7 bases not matched to a gene. The germline CDR1 and CDR2 sequences are SGDLS and YYNGEE. CDR3 sequence (DNA): TGTGCCAGCAGCGTGACTGGACAGGGGCGGACCGGGGAGCTGTTTTTT. Encoded protein: CASSVTGQGRTGELFF. The variable domain in full, completed from reference TRBV9 and TRBJ2-2, reads DSGVTQTPKHLITATGQRVTLRCSPRSGDLSVYWYQQSLDQGLQFLIQYYNGEERAKGNILERFSAQQFPDLHSELNLSSLELGDSALYFCASSVTGQGRTGELFFGEGSRLTVL.

This chain joins TRBV4-1 and TRBJ2-3; 10 bases are a match to TRBD1. This CDR3 comprises 17 residues. Losses at the gene ends were 0 bases for V and 6 bases for J; bases not matched to a gene: 9. Germline V gene data show CDR1 as MGHRA and CDR2 as YSYEKL. DNA for the CDR3: TGCGCCAGCAGCCAAGACTTCCAGGACAGGGGGACGGATACGCAGTATTTT. The encoded protein is CASSQDFQDRGTDTQYF.

The chain carries TRBV6-1 and TRBJ2-7; the match to TRBD1 covers 7 bases. Germline lookup yields CDR1 MNHNS and CDR2 SASEGT. This CDR3 has 13 amino acids. After removal of 8 bases from V and 3 bases from J, the junction contained 7 bases not matched to a gene. CDR3 in DNA: TGTGCCAGCGGGCCAACAGGGGACTACGAGCAGTACTTC. The encoded protein is CASGPTGDYEQYF.

There are a few counts of this clonotype. The chain employs TRBV12-3 or TRBV12-4 and TRBJ2-7, with D possibly matching TRBD2 (6 bases). Trimming shortened V by 5 bases and J by 5 bases, and 19 bases separated the two germline ends. The CDR3 covers 15 residues. The CDR3 sequence: CASSPRDLPWHEQYF. DNA of the CDR3: TGTGCCAGCAGTCCGAGGGACTTGCCTTGGCACGAGCAGTACTTC.

This clonotype appeared a few times. V gene TRBV12-3 or TRBV12-4 combines with J gene TRBJ1-1; no clear D. The CDR3 spans 15 residues. Between the trimmed V and J ends, which lost 6 bases and 3 bases, there was a span of 17 bases. CDR3 sequence reads: CASSPLLGRDTEAFF. For the CDR3, the DNA is TGTGCCAGCAGCCCTTTACTCGGACGGGACACTGAAGCTTTCTTT.

The chain recombines TRBV28 with TRBJ2-1, with TRBD2 identical over 7 bases. V trimming: 6 bases; J trimming: 6 bases; junction bases outside the gene matches: 14. CDR1 is MDHEN, CDR2 SYDVKM, per germline. CDR3 size: 16 residues. CDR3 nucleotide sequence: TGTGCCAGCAGCCCCTTAGGCCTAGCGGTCCTCAATGAGCAGTTCTTC. This gives the protein CASSPLGLAVLNEQFF. The whole variable domain, filled in from reference TRBV28 and TRBJ2-1, reads DVKVTQSSRYLVKRTGEKVFLECVQDMDHENMFWYRQDPGLGLRLIYFSYDVKMKEKGDIPEGYSVSREKKERFSLILESASTNQTSMYLCASSPLGLAVLNEQFFGPGTRLTVL.

This clonotype was found a few times. This chain uses TRBV12-3 or TRBV12-4 with TRBJ2-5, with D possibly TRBD2 on 6 matching bases. Trimming took 6 bases from V and 4 from J, leaving 18 bases between them. CDR3 length: 15 amino acids. The CDR3 DNA reads TGTGCCAGCAGCAGGGACTTCGGGGGAGCAGAGACCCAGTACTTC. It codes for CASSRDFGGAETQYF.

This clonotype was seen a few times. The chain uses TRBV6-5 and TRBJ1-1, with 7 bases that match TRBD1. Germline lookup yields CDR1 MNHEY and CDR2 SVGAGI. The ends lost 5 bases at V and 1 base at J; junction bases unmatched: 7. This CDR3 has 15 residues. The CDR3 here is CASSHLAGGNTEAFF. CDR3 DNA sequence: TGTGCCAGCAGTCACCTCGCAGGGGGGAACACTGAAGCTTTCTTT.

The chain uses TRBV18 and TRBJ2-1; D gene ambiguous. With 5 bases removed from V and 3 bases from J, the gap between germline ends came to 14 bases. CDR3 length equals 15 residues. Germline-derived CDR1 and CDR2 are KGHSH and LQKENI. The CDR3 loop is CASSGEPLIYNEQFF. The DNA for the CDR3 is TGTGCCAGCTCAGGCGAACCCTTAATCTACAATGAGCAGTTCTTC.

This clonotype has a handful of counts. The chain uses TRBV27 and TRBJ2-3; the D gene is possibly TRBD1 (5 bases). CDR3 length: 13 residues. Germline V gene sequence: CDR1 MNHEY, CDR2 SMNVEV (reference sequence). V was clipped by 3 bases and J by 4 bases, with 8 bases between them. The CDR3 nucleotides read TGTGCCAGCAGTTTCACACAGGCAGATACGCAGTATTTT. Protein sequence: CASSFTQADTQYF.

This clonotype came up a few times. The chain is built from TRBV20-1 and TRBJ2-4; the D is unclear. Germline CDR1 and CDR2: DFQATT and SNEGSKA (reference sequence). The ends were cut back, 4 bases at V and 0 bases at J, with 7 bases in the middle. The CDR3 runs to 13 residues. In nucleotides, the CDR3 is TGCAGTGCTAATCTGATAGCCAAAAACATTCAGTACTTC. Translation gives CSANLIAKNIQYF.

This chain uses TRBV6-4 with TRBJ1-1; a weak D match, TRBD1 (5 bases). Germline loops: CDR1 MRHNA, CDR2 SNTAGT. The CDR3 covers 15 residues. Between the trimmed V and J ends, which lost 5 bases and 0 bases, there was a span of 13 bases. CDR3 nucleotide sequence: TGTGCCAGCAGTAACACAGGAGTCATGAACACTGAAGCTTTCTTT. Its protein is CASSNTGVMNTEAFF.

This clonotype was observed a handful of times. The gene calls are TRBV5-6 and TRBJ2-4; 7 bases align to TRBD1. Trimming removed 6 bases from V and 1 base from J; junction bases left unmatched: 13. CDR1 and CDR2 from the germline V gene are SGHDT and YYEEEE. The CDR3 spans 17 residues. The CDR3 protein is CASTPAGGFLAKNIQYF. DNA of the CDR3: TGTGCCAGCACCCCGGCAGGGGGTTTCCTGGCCAAAAACATTCAGTACTTC.

This clonotype turned up a few times. V is TRBV5-1 and J is TRBJ2-3; D not certain. V was clipped by 4 bases and J by 4 bases, with 13 bases between them. This CDR3 region has 14 residues. CDR1 is SGHRS and CDR2 is YFSETQ in the germline V gene. CDR3: CASSPSSNADTQYF. Written as DNA, the CDR3 is TGCGCCAGCAGCCCGTCTAGTAACGCAGATACGCAGTATTTT.

This clonotype was observed a handful of times. The V and J genes are TRBV20-1 and TRBJ2-5, with TRBD1 matching 8 bases. J gave up 1 base and V 5 bases, and 3 bases lay outside the gene matches. CDR1 and CDR2 from the germline V gene are DFQATT and SNEGSKA (reference sequence). CDR3 size: 13 residues. CDR3 amino acids: CSAWQGAQETQYF. The CDR3, as DNA: TGCAGTGCTTGGCAGGGGGCCCAAGAGACCCAGTACTTC.

The chain has TRBV29-1 and TRBJ1-5, with a weak D call TRBD1 (5 bases). CDR3 size: 13 residues. Trimming stripped 3 bases from V and 5 bases from J, with 11 bases between. Per the germline V gene, CDR1 is SQVTM and CDR2 is ANQGSEA. CDR3 region: CSVEVGGDQPQHF. The CDR3 bases are TGCAGCGTTGAGGTGGGAGGGGATCAGCCCCAGCATTTT.

This clonotype was observed a few times. This chain connects TRBV6-5 to TRBJ1-2, with unresolved D. Germline V gene lookup returns CDR1 MNHEY and CDR2 SVGAGI. The CDR3 sequence is 14 residues long. The ends were cut back, 3 bases at V and 8 bases at J, with 16 bases in the middle. The CDR3 sequence is CASSYRQGLGGYTF. The CDR3 DNA is TGTGCCAGCAGTTATCGGCAAGGGCTGGGGGGCTACACCTTC.